This TCR beta chain was found in a study of vaccination and CD4 T cells after COVID-19. On the study more broadly: Post-COVID samples were collected a median around 100 days following diagnosis, spanning 35 to 161.

The sample's treatment: approximately nine-day PBMC culture with coronavirus spike peptide pools or control peptides (ViraFEST assay). This CDR3 contains 13 residues. The V and J ends lost 8 bases and 7 bases, in that order; junction bases with no gene match: 8. CDR1 is DFQATT, CDR2 SNEGSKA, per germline (reference sequence). This clonotype has a handful of counts. Antigen specificity is unknown. Sequencing of cultured CD4+ T cell DNA used the Oncomine TCR Beta short-read assay. Genomic DNA was drawn out of CD4+ T cells grown in culture. Each CDR3 protein gets one entry after TCRdb re-called the PCR reads with MiXCR. The repertoire includes about 15,000 distinct CDR3 sequences, about 61% of them detected once, and roughly 10% sits in the top ten.

The chain links TRBV20-1 to TRBJ1-2, with 12 bases matching TRBD1. The origin of this receptor is a human donor who had recovered from COVID-19. The source material was CD4+ T cells from blood, cultured in vitro. The chain's CDR3 is CSSGQGAQLGYTF. The CDR3 bases are TGCAGTTCGGGACAGGGGGCGCAGCTTGGCTACACCTTC.